Listed below are T cell receptor beta chains from one sample, sequenced in a study of T-cell memory formation after mild COVID-19. TCRdb re-called the 5' RACE reads through MiXCR, storing one row per CDR3 protein. The profile shows some 100,000 distinct CDR3 sequences, 11% of them singletons. The specimen sequenced was PBMCs or a T cell subset sorted from them (not recorded which). Every receptor here comes from a man aged 18 to 35 who had mild COVID-19 (a few samples of this study predate the infection). Cell type and time point are not known. Each CDR3 is given without its conserved first and last residue. Fields, in order: V gene, CDR3 protein.

V gene: TRBV5-5; CDR3 protein: ASSPPDRINEQF
V gene: TRBV4-1; CDR3 protein: ASSQDTIAVLSYEQY
V gene: TRBV11-2; CDR3 protein: GSSGLTGSYEQY
V gene: TRBV9; CDR3 protein: ASSPMTVTSTDTQY
V gene: TRBV6-2/TRBV6-3; CDR3 protein: ASNLPSPSGANVLT
V gene: TRBV6-2/TRBV6-3; CDR3 protein: ASRPRVTGELF
V gene: TRBV29-1; CDR3 protein: SVEGAGETYEQY
V gene: TRBV5-1; CDR3 protein: ASRFGTDNGSPLH
V gene: TRBV7-9; CDR3 protein: ASSGGEVSRTGELF
V gene: TRBV5-1; CDR3 protein: ASSLLQGAHVEKLF
V gene: TRBV4-3; CDR3 protein: ASSQVGLATTDTQY
V gene: TRBV12-3/TRBV12-4; CDR3 protein: ASSPGPRGSNQPQH
V gene: TRBV4-3; CDR3 protein: ASSQELTGGSTDTQY
V gene: TRBV11-2; CDR3 protein: ASSGGAEAF
V gene: TRBV6-2/TRBV6-3; CDR3 protein: AIRDTVGPLDIQY
V gene: TRBV4-1; CDR3 protein: ASSQTGLNTEAF
V gene: TRBV5-1; CDR3 protein: ASSLETGGSEQY
V gene: TRBV6-6; CDR3 protein: ASSYVGAETQY
V gene: TRBV11-2; CDR3 protein: ASSLVATNEKLF
V gene: TRBV4-3; CDR3 protein: ASSPGLAGGGTDTQY
V gene: TRBV29-1; CDR3 protein: SVERGTNVLT
V gene: TRBV5-4; CDR3 protein: ASSTPRDRLYAGYT
V gene: TRBV20-1; CDR3 protein: SATSGRLNGVQF
V gene: TRBV7-2; CDR3 protein: ASSLGSGTTSPLH
V gene: TRBV27; CDR3 protein: ASSGFRGNQPQH
V gene: TRBV4-2; CDR3 protein: ASSPTVGSRREKLF
V gene: TRBV12-3/TRBV12-4; CDR3 protein: ASRAWNEQF
V gene: TRBV7-2; CDR3 protein: ASSPQGETQY
V gene: TRBV4-1; CDR3 protein: ASSRKDRGGTEAF
V gene: TRBV7-3; CDR3 protein: ASSTDIAADTQY
V gene: TRBV5-6; CDR3 protein: ASSRVRDNQPQH
V gene: TRBV7-9; CDR3 protein: ASSSRLQGRGTEAF
V gene: TRBV27; CDR3 protein: ASNSGGGGYEQY
V gene: TRBV4-1; CDR3 protein: ASSPPRGEAF
V gene: TRBV7-8; CDR3 protein: ASRPTLETQY
V gene: TRBV6-6; CDR3 protein: ASSYSRGYEQY
V gene: TRBV6-2/TRBV6-3; CDR3 protein: ASSYLRDRREEETQY
V gene: TRBV6-2/TRBV6-3; CDR3 protein: ASSAGSPLH
V gene: TRBV10-3; CDR3 protein: AISESNGLPYEQY